A single sample gave rise to the 24 T cell receptor beta chains below, sequenced in a study of beta chain features in type 1 diabetes. Study findings and constraints: Shortening of TCRB CDR3s, moderate but significant, appeared in all four CD4+ subsets of Type 1 diabetes patients.

The entirety of the isolated RNA underwent reverse transcription, so expressed TCRB transcripts were sequenced. TCRdb's table, derived via immunoSEQ multiplex PCR, lists solely in-frame clones and lacks some. The sample yields 500,000 to 800,000 clones, 9.5% to 15% seen once. These receptors lack a known antigen. The sequenced sample consisted of naive CD4+ T cells from blood. These receptors came from a man aged 25 to 45 with type 1 diabetes.

The rearrangement uses TRBV6-5 and TRBJ1-1; 7 bases are a match to TRBD1. The CDR3 contains 14 residues. The germline V gene has CDR1 MNHEY and CDR2 SVGAGI. J was trimmed by 4 bases and V by 2 bases; bases with no gene match: 4. CDR3 protein: CASSYKGAVTEAFF. In DNA, the CDR3 is TGTGCCAGCAGTTACAAGGGGGCGGTCACTGAAGCTTTCTTT.

This clone was detected a few times. V usage is TRBV19 and J usage is TRBJ1-1; no clear D. This CDR3 contains 13 residues. Trimming shortened V by 6 bases and J by 1 base, and 9 bases separated the two germline ends. From germline, CDR1 is LNHDA and CDR2 SQIVND (reference sequence). The CDR3 DNA reads as TGTGCCAGTAGCCCCCAGAGGAACACTGAAGCTTTCTTT. This gives the protein CASSPQRNTEAFF.

The chain joins TRBV30 to TRBJ2-1, with unresolved D. CDR1 and CDR2 (germline): GTSNPN, SVGIG (reference sequence). The CDR3 consists of 11 residues. The ends were cut back, 2 bases at V and 7 bases at J, with 6 bases in the middle. The CDR3, as DNA: TGTGCCTGGAGTAATAGGAATGAGCAGTTCTTC. Protein sequence: CAWSNRNEQFF.

The CDR3 spells CASSRRQGSTYGYTF. The CDR3 DNA reads TGTGCCAGCAGCAGACGACAGGGGTCTACCTATGGCTACACCTTC. The chain joins TRBV7-2 to TRBJ1-2; TRBD1 agrees at 8 bases. V was clipped by 5 bases and J by 4 bases; unmatched bases: 9. The CDR3 is made up of 15 amino acids. Per the germline V gene, CDR1 is SGHTA and CDR2 is FQGNSA.

The chain combines TRBV7-2 with TRBJ2-7; D may correspond to TRBD1 or TRBD2 (5 bases each). This CDR3 has 13 residues. CDR1 SGHTA and CDR2 FQGNSA come from the germline V gene. V lost 8 bases and J lost 7, with 18 bases in between. The CDR3 region is CASGSGTLEEQYF. Written as DNA, the CDR3 is TGTGCCAGCGGATCCGGGACCCTTGAGGAGCAGTACTTC.

This clone was recorded at least ten times. The chain is built from TRBV18 and TRBJ2-1; D is perhaps TRBD1 or TRBD2 (6 bases each). The CDR3 has 15 amino acids. Germline V gene sequence: CDR1 KGHSH, CDR2 LQKENI. V was cut by 6 bases and J by 8 bases, with 20 bases left in between. The CDR3 region is CASSLSEGGSDEQFF. As DNA, the CDR3 is TGTGCCAGCTCCTTATCGGAGGGGGGAAGCGATGAGCAGTTCTTC.

This clone was detected only a few times. J is TRBJ1-2 and V is TRBV19, with TRBD1 as a possible D gene (5 bases). The CDR3 loop spans 14 amino acids. V shed 5 bases and J shed 4 bases, with 14 bases lying between them. The germline CDR1 and CDR2 sequences are LNHDA and SQIVND (reference sequence). The CDR3, as DNA: TGTGCCAGTAGTTCCCAGGGCATTGGCTATGGCTACACCTTC. Amino acids: CASSSQGIGYGYTF.

J is TRBJ1-2 and V is TRBV7-9; D is possibly TRBD1 (5 bases). This CDR3 is built from 14 residues. The V end was cut by 6 bases, the J end by 5 bases, with 16 bases between. Germline CDR1 and CDR2: SEHNR and FQNEAQ (reference sequence). Here the CDR3 DNA reads TGTGCCAGCAGGACTCCGGGACCTTCTTATGGCTACACCTTC. Residues: CASRTPGPSYGYTF.

This clone was seen a handful of times. The chain is built from TRBV11-3 and TRBJ1-1; D is undetermined. This CDR3 is 12 amino acids long. CDR1 and CDR2 (germline): SGHNT, YENEEA. The V gene lost 0 bases and the J gene lost 5 bases, with 4 bases spanning the gap. Here the CDR3 reads CASSLDWTEAFF. Written as DNA, the CDR3 is TGTGCCAGCAGCTTAGATTGGACTGAAGCTTTCTTT.

This chain uses TRBV7-2 with TRBJ2-7; no clear D. The CDR3 extends over 13 amino acids. V lost 1 base, J lost 7 bases, and 11 bases lay in between. Looked up from germline, CDR1 is SGHTA and CDR2 is FQGNSA. CDR3 DNA: TGTGCCAGCAGCTTAGAGCCCCTGGGGGAGCAGTACTTC. Translation: CASSLEPLGEQYF.

This chain connects TRBV9 to TRBJ2-7, with 9 nucleotides matching TRBD1. Germline CDR1 and CDR2: SGDLS and YYNGEE. J lost 5 bases, V lost 0 bases, and 9 bases had no gene match. The CDR3 is made up of 16 amino acids. CDR3 amino acids: CASSVDRGQGGDEQYF. The DNA for the CDR3 is TGTGCCAGCAGCGTAGACAGGGGACAGGGTGGAGACGAGCAGTACTTC.

The chain uses TRBV9 and TRBJ2-1; no definite D call. Trimming took 0 bases from V and 9 from J, leaving 16 bases between them. The CDR3 sequence is 15 residues long. Per the germline V gene, CDR1 is SGDLS and CDR2 is YYNGEE. The chain's CDR3 is CASSVGTYAHLEQFF. CDR3 bases: TGTGCCAGCAGCGTAGGGACCTACGCTCATCTTGAGCAGTTCTTC.

In nucleotides, the CDR3 is TGTGCCAGCTCACTATACCGGGACAGGGATAATTCACCCCTCCACTTT. It translates to CASSLYRDRDNSPLHF. The chain couples TRBV18 to TRBJ1-6; 9 nucleotides align to TRBD1. V was pared by 4 bases and J by 5 bases, with 6 bases of the junction left unmatched. Germline CDR1 and CDR2: KGHSH and LQKENI. The CDR3 runs to 16 residues.

This chain connects TRBV11-2 to TRBJ2-5, with unresolved D. The CDR3 is 12 amino acids. Trimming pared 5 bases from V and 0 bases from J, leaving 4 bases between. From germline, CDR1 is SGHAT and CDR2 FQNNGV. DNA of the CDR3: TGTGCCAGCAGCACGGACCAAGAGACCCAGTACTTC. Encoded protein: CASSTDQETQYF.

The chain is built from TRBV18 and TRBJ1-1; D unresolved. CDR1 KGHSH and CDR2 LQKENI come from the germline V gene. This CDR3 is built from 13 residues. V gave up 2 bases and J gave up 2 bases, with 6 bases separating them. The CDR3 bases are TGTGCCAGCTCACCAAGTAGCAACACTGAAGCTTTCTTT. Its protein is CASSPSSNTEAFF.

The rearrangement uses TRBV30 and TRBJ2-5; D is perhaps TRBD1 (6 bases). The CDR3 has 15 amino acids. Trimming stripped 2 bases from V and 1 base from J, with 14 bases between. Germline V gene sequence: CDR1 GTSNPN, CDR2 SVGIG (reference sequence). The CDR3 DNA is TGTGCCTGGAGTTTAGGACAGCCGAGCCAAGAGACCCAGTACTTC. Its translation: CAWSLGQPSQETQYF.

V is TRBV29-1 and J is TRBJ2-3; 12 nucleotides match TRBD2. CDR1 is SQVTM, CDR2 ANQGSEA, per germline. This CDR3 is built from 16 residues. Unmatched junction bases numbered 7, after V lost 1 base and J lost 5 bases. The CDR3 region has the DNA TGCAGCGTTGAAGGGACTAGCGGGACTGGGGGAGATACGCAGTATTTT. Protein product: CSVEGTSGTGGDTQYF.

The V and J genes are TRBV15 and TRBJ1-5, with a weak D call TRBD1 (5 bases). Germline assignment: CDR1 LNHNV and CDR2 YYDKDF (reference sequence). V lost 5 bases and J 3 bases, leaving 17 bases between the germline ends. The CDR3 sequence is 16 residues long. The CDR3 sequence is CATSRGPGRDNQPQHF. In DNA, the CDR3 is TGTGCCACCAGCCGAGGTCCGGGCAGGGACAATCAGCCCCAGCATTTT.

Only a few counts were recorded for this clone. The V call is TRBV5-4, the J call TRBJ1-4, with D perhaps TRBD1 (6 bases). V gave up 0 bases and J gave up 6 bases, with 9 bases separating them. Germline V gene lookup returns CDR1 SGHNT and CDR2 YYREEE (reference sequence). The CDR3 loop spans 14 amino acids. CDR3 nucleotide sequence: TGTGCCAGCAGCTTGGGCAGGGGTGATGAAAAACTGTTTTTT. Translating it yields CASSLGRGDEKLFF.

This clone appeared a few times. The chain couples TRBV6-6 to TRBJ2-7; 9 bases map to TRBD1. The CDR3 contains 13 residues. Germline lookup yields CDR1 MNHNY and CDR2 SVGAGI (reference sequence). Trimming took 5 bases from V and 10 from J; bases not matched to a gene: 9. The CDR3 nucleotides read TGTGCCAGCAGTGCCGGGACAGGGAGTTCTCAGTACTTC. Encoded protein: CASSAGTGSSQYF.

The V call is TRBV5-1, the J call TRBJ1-3; tentatively, D is TRBD1 (5 bases). The V gene lost 0 bases and the J gene lost 0 bases, with 13 bases spanning the gap. This CDR3 has 17 residues. Germline V gene lookup returns CDR1 SGHRS and CDR2 YFSETQ. The DNA for the CDR3 is TGCGCCAGCAGCTTGGGACCGGGACGGTCCTCTGGAAACACCATATATTTT. Amino acid sequence: CASSLGPGRSSGNTIYF.

This clone was picked up a small number of times. The J gene is TRBJ1-4, the V gene TRBV6-5, with D maybe TRBD1 (5 bases). CDR3 length: 16 residues. Trimming stripped 0 bases from V and 4 bases from J, with 12 bases between. Germline CDR1 reads MNHEY; CDR2 reads SVGAGI. The CDR3 bases are TGTGCCAGCAGTTACTCATTCGGGGGTCTTAATGAAAAACTGTTTTTT. Its translation: CASSYSFGGLNEKLFF.

This clone was seen a few times. The rearrangement links TRBV5-6 to TRBJ1-2; unclear D gene. Germline values: CDR1 SGHDT, CDR2 YYEEEE. This CDR3 contains 14 residues. Trimming took off 0 bases at V and 2 bases at J, with 8 bases between the two ends. CDR3 protein: CASSLAPENYGYTF. The DNA of the CDR3 is TGTGCCAGCAGCTTGGCACCGGAGAACTATGGCTACACCTTC.

This rearrangement joins TRBV2 to TRBJ1-2; TRBD1 matches 7 bases. The germline V gene has CDR1 SNHLY and CDR2 FYNNEI. Trimming cost V 6 bases and J 1 base; bases outside gene matches: 5. The CDR3 consists of 14 residues. CDR3 in DNA: TGTGCCAGCAGCGGACAGGTTTTTAACTATGGCTACACCTTC. Encoded protein: CASSGQVFNYGYTF.